A selection of T cell receptor beta chains follows, all from one sample in a study of tumor-infiltrating lymphocytes in oesophageal squamous cell carcinoma. TCRdb analysed the PCR reads with MiXCR anew, one entry per CDR3 protein. Of 20,000 to 30,000 distinct CDR3 sequences listed, 30% to 40% were seen once; the top ten hold 23%. The sequencing sample was made of esophageal tumor tissue. The receptors originated from a male donor with esophageal squamous cell carcinoma. Each CDR3 is given with its conserved first and last residue. A D gene is named only where the DNA matches it firmly. Rows may omit the clone size; those that give it use once, few, many or a size class.

CDR3 length: 16
D gene: TRBD2
V gene: TRBV7-6
J gene: TRBJ2-1
clone size: .
CDR3 DNA: TGTGCCAGCAGCCCCCGGACTAGCGGGAATGGGAGGGAGCAGTTCTTC
CDR3 protein: CASSPRTSGNGREQFF

CDR3 length: 18
D gene: TRBD2
V gene: TRBV11-2
J gene: TRBJ2-3
clone size: many
CDR3 DNA: TGTGCCAGCAGACCCCGAGGGAGGACTAGCGGGAGTAGGGATACGCAGTATTTT
CDR3 protein: CASRPRGRTSGSRDTQYF

CDR3 length: 14
D gene: TRBD2
V gene: TRBV5-1
J gene: TRBJ2-3
clone size: many
CDR3 DNA: TGCGCCAGCAAGATAGCGGGGCAAGGAGATACGCAGTATTTT
CDR3 protein: CASKIAGQGDTQYF

CDR3 length: 16
D gene: TRBD1
V gene: TRBV10-1
J gene: TRBJ2-2
clone size: .
CDR3 DNA: TGCGCCAGCAGTGAGCAGACAGGGGGCGCGTCCGGGGAGCTGTTTTTT
CDR3 protein: CASSEQTGGASGELFF

CDR3 length: 15
D gene: TRBD2
V gene: TRBV5-3
J gene: TRBJ2-7
clone size: .
CDR3 DNA: TGTGCCAGCAGCTTACCCTCTAGCGGGAGTTACGAGCAGTACTTC
CDR3 protein: CASSLPSSGSYEQYF

CDR3 length: 15
D gene: TRBD2
V gene: TRBV28
J gene: TRBJ2-4
clone size: .
CDR3 DNA: TGTGCCAGCGTAGCGGGAGTGCTAACCTACAATGAGCAGTACTTC
CDR3 protein: CASVAGVLTYNEQYF

CDR3 length: 12
D gene: .
V gene: TRBV6-1
J gene: TRBJ1-6
clone size: many
CDR3 DNA: TGTGCCAGCTTGGCGGGTGATTCACCCCTCCACTTT
CDR3 protein: CASLAGDSPLHF

CDR3 length: 16
D gene: .
V gene: TRBV27
J gene: TRBJ2-2
clone size: many
CDR3 DNA: TGTGCCAGTCCCAACGCCGGGGAAGTGGACACCGGGGAGCTGTTTTTT
CDR3 protein: CASPNAGEVDTGELFF

CDR3 length: 15
D gene: TRBD1
V gene: TRBV11-2
J gene: TRBJ2-3
clone size: .
CDR3 DNA: TGTGCCAGCATCAGGACAGGCAGAAGCACAGATACGCAGTATTTT
CDR3 protein: CASIRTGRSTDTQYF

CDR3 length: 15
D gene: TRBD1
V gene: TRBV5-1
J gene: TRBJ2-7
clone size: .
CDR3 DNA: TGCGCCAGCAGCTTGTACGCAGGGGGCAACTACGAGCAGTACTTC
CDR3 protein: CASSLYAGGNYEQYF

CDR3 length: 13
D gene: .
V gene: TRBV11-2
J gene: TRBJ1-6
clone size: many
CDR3 DNA: TGTGCCAGCAGCTCCCAGCCAAATTCACCCCTCCACTTT
CDR3 protein: CASSSQPNSPLHF

CDR3 length: 14
D gene: .
V gene: TRBV28
J gene: TRBJ1-6
clone size: .
CDR3 DNA: TGTGCCAGCAATCAGGGGCCCTATAATTCACCCCTCCACTTT
CDR3 protein: CASNQGPYNSPLHF

CDR3 length: 14
D gene: TRBD1
V gene: TRBV6-1
J gene: TRBJ2-7
clone size: .
CDR3 DNA: TGTGCCAGCAGTGTAGGGGGCGAAACCTACGAGCAGTACTTC
CDR3 protein: CASSVGGETYEQYF

CDR3 length: 15
D gene: .
V gene: TRBV7-8
J gene: TRBJ2-2
clone size: .
CDR3 DNA: TGTGCCAGCAGCTTAGCCCTAGAGTCCACCGGGGAGCTGTTTTTT
CDR3 protein: CASSLALESTGELFF